A selection of T cell receptor beta chains follows, all from one sample in a study of blood T cell repertoires in COVID-19. Data came from immunoSEQ multiplex PCR; TCRdb stores just in-frame clones and leaves some out. The repertoire holds hundreds of thousands of clones, with 89% as singletons. Sequenced sample: PBMCs or T cells enriched from blood (not recorded which). The receptors were sampled from a woman aged 45-59 years who had been exposed to COVID-19. Each CDR3 is given with its conserved first and last residue. D genes are given only for firm matches. A clone size is listed for some rows: how often the clone was seen (once, few, many), or a class if it is expanded.

clone size: -; V gene: TRBV4-1; J gene: TRBJ2-1; D gene: TRBD2; CDR3 protein: CASSQAPAGEQFF; CDR3 DNA: TGCGCCAGCAGCCAAGCCCCAGCGGGGGAGCAGTTCTTC
clone size: -; V gene: TRBV28; J gene: TRBJ1-2; D gene: -; CDR3 protein: CASRGLPNQYGYTF; CDR3 DNA: TGTGCCAGCAGGGGACTTCCAAACCAATATGGCTACACCTTC
clone size: -; V gene: TRBV4-1; J gene: TRBJ1-2; D gene: -; CDR3 protein: CASSQGLNYGYTF; CDR3 DNA: TGCGCCAGCAGCCAAGGGCTTAACTATGGCTACACCTTC
clone size: once; V gene: TRBV3-1/TRBV3-2; J gene: TRBJ2-7; D gene: -; CDR3 protein: CASSLLAARSYEQYF; CDR3 DNA: TGTGCCAGCAGCCTCTTAGCCGCGCGGAGCTACGAGCAGTACTTC
clone size: few; V gene: TRBV21-1; J gene: TRBJ1-3; D gene: -; CDR3 protein: CASSYDNSGNTIYF; CDR3 DNA: TGTGCCAGCAGTTATGACAACTCTGGAAACACCATATATTTT
clone size: -; V gene: TRBV2; J gene: TRBJ2-3; D gene: -; CDR3 protein: CAAAGIGTDTQYF; CDR3 DNA: TGTGCCGCAGCAGGGATAGGCACAGATACGCAGTATTTT
clone size: -; V gene: TRBV15; J gene: TRBJ1-2; D gene: TRBD1; CDR3 protein: CATSRDTDRGDYGYTF; CDR3 DNA: TGTGCCACCAGCAGAGATACGGACAGGGGGGACTATGGCTACACCTTC
clone size: -; V gene: TRBV28; J gene: TRBJ1-2; D gene: -; CDR3 protein: CASATPGNYGYTF; CDR3 DNA: TGTGCCAGCGCCACCCCGGGAAACTATGGCTACACCTTC
clone size: -; V gene: TRBV7-2; J gene: TRBJ2-3; D gene: TRBD2; CDR3 protein: CASSAGASGGLTDTQYF; CDR3 DNA: TGTGCCAGCAGCGCCGGTGCTAGCGGGGGACTCACAGATACGCAGTATTTT
clone size: -; V gene: TRBV4-2; J gene: TRBJ1-2; D gene: -; CDR3 protein: CASSPATEYGYTF; CDR3 DNA: TGTGCCAGCAGCCCAGCGACGGAGTATGGCTACACCTTC